What follows is one TCR beta chain and its context. This clone was observed a handful of times. Its antigen is still unknown. Base qualities are not provided; no much larger clone lies one nucleotide away. Library construction relied on the immunoSEQ multiplex PCR assay. In its TCRdb copy, this immuneACCESS table keeps in-frame sequences only and misses some clones. Where compared with another copy, unresolved V genes explain less than half of these, and the others have no known cause. The sample records 40,000 or so clones, more than 75% of which are singletons. The ten most abundant clones make up 22% of the sample. The data stem from a study of PD-1 blockade in mismatch repair-deficient tumors (dated by TCRdb to 2015 to 2018). Context from the whole study: Between September 2013 and 2016, the trial enrolled some 91 consecutive patients with approximately twelve mismatch repair-deficient cancer types, every one of whom had been previously treated and was progressing. Deep sequencing of TCR CDR3 regions was used to track tumor-associated T cell clones in peripheral blood of patients responding to PD-1 blockade. What the research found in general, with its limitations: Tumor-resident clones, often undetectable in blood before treatment, expanded rapidly after pembrolizumab and then contracted, generally before radiologic responses.

Via the germline V gene, CDR1 is SGHRS and CDR2 YFSETQ. V lost 2 bases and J lost 4 bases; the stretch between them is 9 bases long. Counted from cysteine to phenylalanine, this CDR3 has 14 amino acids. CDR3 DNA only is kept here, 42 bases in frame from base 1. For every enrolled patient, mismatch repair deficiency was confirmed by either polymerase chain reaction or immunohistochemistry. TCR sequencing was performed for a few patients who responded to pembrolizumab therapy. In the phase II trial, pembrolizumab PD-1 blockade was tested prospectively in advanced mismatch repair-deficient cancers, no matter which tissue of origin the cancers came from. Peripheral blood T cell samples were collected serially, before PD-1 blockade began and at several time points afterward. Blood sampling time points were reported as weeks after the first dose of pembrolizumab.

The TCR originated in an adult with mismatch repair-deficient cancer. The chain couples TRBV5-1 to TRBJ2-2, with no confidently assigned D gene. The sample here was peripheral blood, taken 4 weeks after starting pembrolizumab. The CDR3 has the sequence CASSFDIPTGELFF. The nucleotide sequence reads as follows: TGCGCCAGCAGCTTCGACATTCCCACCGGGGAGCTGTTTTTT.